The 9 T cell receptor beta chains listed next were all sequenced from one sample in a study of blood T cell repertoires in COVID-19. Method: immunoSEQ multiplex PCR; TCRdb's copy keeps in-frame clones and lacks some. The sample carries more than 80,000 clones, about 86% recorded once. The sample was peripheral blood. Receptors originate from an elderly man with acute or convalescent COVID-19.

This clone was observed once. V usage is TRBV6-5 and J usage is TRBJ2-5; no definite D call. The closer fit of TRBJ2-7 to the DNA end suggests the J call may be wrong. CDR1 MNHEY and CDR2 SVGAGI come from the germline V gene. This CDR3 spans 12 amino acids. This chain's CDR3 is CASRDRNYEQYF. CDR3 DNA sequence: TGTGCCAGCAGAGACCGGAACTACGAGCAGTACTTC.

The chain's CDR3 is CASSPTGLNQPQHF. As DNA, the CDR3 is TGTGCCAGCAGCCCAACAGGGCTCAATCAGCCCCAGCATTTT. This rearrangement joins TRBV7-9 to TRBJ1-5, with D perhaps TRBD1 (6 bases). Looked up from germline, CDR1 is SEHNR and CDR2 is FQNEAQ (reference sequence). V lost 5 bases to trimming and J lost 3 bases, with 11 bases between them. The CDR3 is 14 amino acids.

The chain recombines TRBV29-1 with TRBJ2-1; D may be TRBD1 (5 bases). The CDR3 extends over 12 amino acids. Germline V gives CDR1 SQVTM, CDR2 ANQGSEA. V was cut by 6 bases and J by 5 bases, with 11 bases left in between. The CDR3 nucleotides are TGCAGCGTGGCAAGGGGTGACAATGAGCAGTTCTTC. This encodes CSVARGDNEQFF.

This clone was seen more than once but under ten times. The rearrangement joins TRBV9 to TRBJ2-5, with D possibly TRBD2 on 6 matching bases. Deletions cut 4 bases from V and 2 bases from J, with 12 bases between. This CDR3 comprises 14 residues. The germline gives CDR1 SGDLS, CDR2 YYNGEE. CDR3 nucleotides: TGTGCCAGCAGCTCGGCTAGCGCACAAGAGACCCAGTACTTC. Amino acid sequence: CASSSASAQETQYF.

V gene TRBV6-2 or TRBV6-3 combines with J gene TRBJ2-7, with D perhaps TRBD1 (6 bases). V gave up 5 bases and J gave up 4 bases, with 12 bases separating them. The CDR3 length is 13 residues. In germline, CDR1 is MNHEY, CDR2 SVGEGT. The CDR3: CASSLTRGYEQYF. The DNA for the CDR3 is TGTGCCAGCAGTCTAACGAGGGGGTACGAGCAGTACTTC.

The chain carries TRBV29-1 and TRBJ2-1, with 11 bases aligning to TRBD1. The V gene end was trimmed by 6 bases and the J gene end by 2 bases; junction bases not matched to a gene: 3. Germline values: CDR1 SQVTM, CDR2 ANQGSEA. CDR3 length equals 14 residues. CDR3 bases: TGCAGCGTCCGGGACAGGGGGACCTACAATGAGCAGTTCTTC. Its protein is CSVRDRGTYNEQFF.

The J gene is TRBJ2-5, the V gene TRBV10-3; D is ambiguous. Germline V gene data show CDR1 as ENHRY and CDR2 as SYGVKD. The CDR3 runs 14 residues. Between the trimmed V and J ends, which lost 0 bases and 1 base, there was a span of 6 bases. The CDR3 sequence is CAISESQSQETQYF. The CDR3 DNA reads as TGTGCCATCAGTGAGTCCCAGTCCCAAGAGACCCAGTACTTC.

The chain has TRBV6-2 or TRBV6-3 and TRBJ1-2; 8 bases are a match to TRBD1. With 5 bases clipped from V and 4 bases from J, the junction kept 6 bases outside the gene matches. Germline V gives CDR1 MNHEY, CDR2 SVGEGT. The CDR3 covers 14 residues. In DNA, the CDR3 is TGTGCCAGCAGTACGGACAGGGCCGGCTATGGCTACACCTTC. Encoded protein: CASSTDRAGYGYTF.

The chain combines TRBV28 with TRBJ1-3; a possible D gene is TRBD1 (5 bases). Germline V gives CDR1 MDHEN, CDR2 SYDVKM. The V end lost 5 bases, the J end lost 0 bases, and 14 bases lay between the germline ends. The CDR3 contains 16 residues. CDR3 protein: CASSQILGGSGNTIYF. The DNA for the CDR3 is TGTGCCAGCAGTCAAATCTTGGGGGGCTCTGGAAACACCATATATTTT.